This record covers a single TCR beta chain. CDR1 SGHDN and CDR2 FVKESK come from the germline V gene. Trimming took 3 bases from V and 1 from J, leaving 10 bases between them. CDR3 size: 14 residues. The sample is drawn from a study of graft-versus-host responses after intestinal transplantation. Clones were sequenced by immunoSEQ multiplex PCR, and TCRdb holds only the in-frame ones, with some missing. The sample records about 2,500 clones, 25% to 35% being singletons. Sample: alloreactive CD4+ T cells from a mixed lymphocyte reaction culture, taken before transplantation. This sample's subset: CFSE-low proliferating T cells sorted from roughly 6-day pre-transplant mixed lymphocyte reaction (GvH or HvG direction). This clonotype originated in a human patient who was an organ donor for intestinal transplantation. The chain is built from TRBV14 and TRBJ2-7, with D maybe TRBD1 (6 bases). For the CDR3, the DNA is TGTGCCAGCAGCCACGCGACAGGTTCCTACGAGCAGTACTTC. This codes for CASSHATGSYEQYF.